A selection of T cell receptor beta chains follows, all from one sample in a study of neurological immune-mediated disorders. TCRdb reprocessed the 5' RACE reads with MiXCR, giving one entry per CDR3 protein. This table has approximately 85,000 distinct CDR3 sequences, 4.3% appearing once. Sequencing used PBMCs. These receptors were taken from a woman aged 55-70 years with multiple sclerosis. CDR3s include the opening cysteine and the closing phenylalanine or tryptophan. D genes are given only for firm matches. Clone size is given for some rows only: seen once, a few or many times, or a class if the clone is expanded.

D gene: -; V gene: TRBV5-1; clone size: -; J gene: TRBJ1-1; CDR3 DNA: TGCGCCAGCAGACTCAACGGGGCTGAAGCTTTCTTT; CDR3 protein: CASRLNGAEAFF
D gene: -; V gene: TRBV14; clone size: many; J gene: TRBJ2-4; CDR3 DNA: TGTGCCAGCAGCGAACGGTACATTCAGTACTTC; CDR3 protein: CASSERYIQYF
D gene: TRBD1; V gene: TRBV9; clone size: many; J gene: TRBJ1-1; CDR3 DNA: TGTGCCAGCAGCGTAGGGGGACAGGGAGGGACTGAAGCTTTCTTT; CDR3 protein: CASSVGGQGGTEAFF
D gene: -; V gene: TRBV6-2/TRBV6-3; clone size: many; J gene: TRBJ1-1; CDR3 DNA: TGTGCCAGCAGTTACTCGGCAGGGAGAGGTGAAGCTTTCTTT; CDR3 protein: CASSYSAGRGEAFF
D gene: TRBD2; V gene: TRBV3-1; clone size: many; J gene: TRBJ2-1; CDR3 DNA: TGTGCCAGCACCCGCGGGGGGGCTGGGTATGAGCAGTTCTTC; CDR3 protein: CASTRGGAGYEQFF
D gene: -; V gene: TRBV5-1; clone size: many; J gene: TRBJ2-3; CDR3 DNA: TGCGCCAGCAGCTTGAGTAGGGTTGGAGATACGCAGTATTTT; CDR3 protein: CASSLSRVGDTQYF
D gene: -; V gene: TRBV6-1; clone size: many; J gene: TRBJ2-1; CDR3 DNA: TGTGCCAGCGACTACATTGGCAATGAGCAGTTCTTC; CDR3 protein: CASDYIGNEQFF
D gene: -; V gene: TRBV20-1; clone size: many; J gene: TRBJ2-7; CDR3 DNA: TGCAGTGCTAGAGAGGGGAGAGGGGCTCGGGAGCAGTACTTC; CDR3 protein: CSAREGRGAREQYF
D gene: TRBD1; V gene: TRBV27; clone size: many; J gene: TRBJ1-5; CDR3 DNA: TGTGCCAGCAGCCCCCAGGGGGGAAGGGGGACTCAGCCCCAGCATTTT; CDR3 protein: CASSPQGGRGTQPQHF
D gene: -; V gene: TRBV5-1; clone size: many; J gene: TRBJ2-3; CDR3 DNA: TGCGCCAGCAGCTTGGGATCTACAACTAGCACAGATACGCAGTATTTT; CDR3 protein: CASSLGSTTSTDTQYF
D gene: -; V gene: TRBV5-1; clone size: many; J gene: TRBJ1-2; CDR3 DNA: TGCGCCAGCAGCTTGGCCCCAGGTAGCTATGGCTACACCTTC; CDR3 protein: CASSLAPGSYGYTF
D gene: -; V gene: TRBV12-3/TRBV12-4; clone size: many; J gene: TRBJ1-1; CDR3 DNA: TGTGCCAGCAGTTTCGAGGTAGGAGTGAACACTGAAGCTTTCTTT; CDR3 protein: CASSFEVGVNTEAFF
D gene: TRBD1; V gene: TRBV7-2; clone size: many; J gene: TRBJ1-1; CDR3 DNA: TGTGCCAGCAGCCGGGGGACAGAATACACTGAAGCTTTCTTT; CDR3 protein: CASSRGTEYTEAFF
D gene: -; V gene: TRBV4-2; clone size: many; J gene: TRBJ2-1; CDR3 DNA: TGTGCCAGCAGCCAAGATCAGGTGGTGGAGCAGTTCTTC; CDR3 protein: CASSQDQVVEQFF
D gene: TRBD2; V gene: TRBV11-3; clone size: many; J gene: TRBJ2-3; CDR3 DNA: TGTGCCAGCAGCTTGGGCGGGAGCAGCACAGATACGCAGTATTTT; CDR3 protein: CASSLGGSSTDTQYF
D gene: TRBD2; V gene: TRBV9; clone size: many; J gene: TRBJ2-1; CDR3 DNA: TGTGCCAGCAGCGTAGGCTGGCCAGCGGGGGATGACAATGAGCAGTTCTTC; CDR3 protein: CASSVGWPAGDDNEQFF
D gene: TRBD1; V gene: TRBV6-5; clone size: many; J gene: TRBJ1-1; CDR3 DNA: TGTGCCAGCAGCCCTCCGGACAGGGGGAAAACTTTCTTT; CDR3 protein: CASSPPDRGKTFF
D gene: TRBD2; V gene: TRBV12-3/TRBV12-4; clone size: many; J gene: TRBJ2-2; CDR3 DNA: TGTGCCAGCAGTTTCCCTAGCGGGGGGGCCGGCACCGGGGAGCTGTTTTTT; CDR3 protein: CASSFPSGGAGTGELFF
D gene: -; V gene: TRBV20-1; clone size: many; J gene: TRBJ1-2; CDR3 DNA: TGCAGTGTGCGAGGAATCTATGGCTACACCTTC; CDR3 protein: CSVRGIYGYTF
D gene: -; V gene: TRBV12-3/TRBV12-4; clone size: many; J gene: TRBJ2-5; CDR3 DNA: TGTGCCAGCAGTTTGTCTAGACTCCAAGAGACCCAGTACTTC; CDR3 protein: CASSLSRLQETQYF
D gene: TRBD2; V gene: TRBV5-1; clone size: many; J gene: TRBJ2-5; CDR3 DNA: TGCGCCAGCAGCTGGAGCGGGGGGAAAGAGACCCAGTACTTC; CDR3 protein: CASSWSGGKETQYF
D gene: -; V gene: TRBV10-3; clone size: many; J gene: TRBJ2-7; CDR3 DNA: TGTGCCATCACCCCGGACAGCGCCTACGAGCAGTACTTC; CDR3 protein: CAITPDSAYEQYF
D gene: -; V gene: TRBV7-9; clone size: few; J gene: TRBJ1-1; CDR3 DNA: TGTGCCAGCAGCTTAACGAACACTGAAGCTTTCTTT; CDR3 protein: CASSLTNTEAFF
D gene: -; V gene: TRBV6-1; clone size: many; J gene: TRBJ1-3; CDR3 DNA: TGTGCCAGCAGTTATATGAGCTCGGGTCCTGGAAACACCATATATTTT; CDR3 protein: CASSYMSSGPGNTIYF
D gene: -; V gene: TRBV5-1; clone size: many; J gene: TRBJ1-2; CDR3 DNA: TGCGCCAGCAGCTTCGAAACAGGCCCTAGTCATCATGGCTACACCTTC; CDR3 protein: CASSFETGPSHHGYTF
D gene: -; V gene: TRBV12-3/TRBV12-4; clone size: many; J gene: TRBJ1-2; CDR3 DNA: TGTGCCAGCAGAATTATAGGTGGTGGCTACACCTTC; CDR3 protein: CASRIIGGGYTF
D gene: TRBD2; V gene: TRBV20-1; clone size: many; J gene: TRBJ2-5; CDR3 DNA: TGCAGTCGGGGCGGGGGGGCCCAAGAGACCCAGTACTTC; CDR3 protein: CSRGGGAQETQYF
D gene: -; V gene: TRBV7-9; clone size: many; J gene: TRBJ2-3; CDR3 DNA: TGTGCCAGCAGCCCGGACTGGGGGACCCTAGATACGCAGTATTTT; CDR3 protein: CASSPDWGTLDTQYF
D gene: TRBD2; V gene: TRBV11-2; clone size: many; J gene: TRBJ2-1; CDR3 DNA: TGTGCCAGCAGCCGGGAGCGGACTAGTGGCGATGAGCAGTTCTTC; CDR3 protein: CASSRERTSGDEQFF
D gene: TRBD1; V gene: TRBV5-1; clone size: many; J gene: TRBJ2-3; CDR3 DNA: TGCGCCAGCAGCGGTGGACAGGGAGGTGCAGATACGCAGTATTTT; CDR3 protein: CASSGGQGGADTQYF
D gene: -; V gene: TRBV7-2; clone size: many; J gene: TRBJ1-4; CDR3 DNA: TGTGCCAGCAGCTTATCGACGACGTACCTGTTTTTT; CDR3 protein: CASSLSTTYLFF
D gene: TRBD2; V gene: TRBV18; clone size: many; J gene: TRBJ2-5; CDR3 DNA: TGTGCCAGCTCACCGGGAGGGCCTGAGACCCAGTACTTC; CDR3 protein: CASSPGGPETQYF
D gene: -; V gene: TRBV7-2; clone size: many; J gene: TRBJ1-2; CDR3 DNA: TGTGCCAGCAGCTTAGCCGACAGTTTCTATGGCTACACCTTC; CDR3 protein: CASSLADSFYGYTF
D gene: -; V gene: TRBV28; clone size: many; J gene: TRBJ2-4; CDR3 DNA: TGTGCCAGCAGTCCCCTGGACAGTCGCTTAGCCAAAAACATTCAGTACTTC; CDR3 protein: CASSPLDSRLAKNIQYF
D gene: TRBD2; V gene: TRBV5-1; clone size: many; J gene: TRBJ2-7; CDR3 DNA: TGCGCCAGCAGCACTAGCGGGGGGCAATACGAGCAGTACTTC; CDR3 protein: CASSTSGGQYEQYF
D gene: TRBD1; V gene: TRBV19; clone size: many; J gene: TRBJ1-5; CDR3 DNA: TGTGCCAGTAGGACAGACCTTGGGACAGGGGGTAGTCAGCCCCAGCATTTT; CDR3 protein: CASRTDLGTGGSQPQHF
D gene: -; V gene: TRBV4-1; clone size: many; J gene: TRBJ2-4; CDR3 DNA: TGCGCCAGCAGCCAAGATTCGGCAGGGTATGGCAAAAACATTCAGTACTTC; CDR3 protein: CASSQDSAGYGKNIQYF
D gene: -; V gene: TRBV3-1; clone size: many; J gene: TRBJ1-5; CDR3 DNA: TGTGCCAGCAGCCAAGGGGATCAGCCCCAGCATTTT; CDR3 protein: CASSQGDQPQHF
D gene: -; V gene: TRBV7-9; clone size: many; J gene: TRBJ2-3; CDR3 DNA: TGTGCCAGCAGCTATACAGTTGACTGGGGCCCCACAGATACGCAGTATTTT; CDR3 protein: CASSYTVDWGPTDTQYF
D gene: -; V gene: TRBV5-1; clone size: many; J gene: TRBJ1-4; CDR3 DNA: TGCGCCAGCAGCTTGGTCCTACAGGGAACTAATGAAAAACTGTTTTTT; CDR3 protein: CASSLVLQGTNEKLFF
D gene: TRBD1; V gene: TRBV6-5; clone size: many; J gene: TRBJ1-2; CDR3 DNA: TGTGCCAGCAGTTACTCCTTCGGACAGGGTCTAGCCGAATACACCTTC; CDR3 protein: CASSYSFGQGLAEYTF
D gene: -; V gene: TRBV5-1; clone size: many; J gene: TRBJ2-2; CDR3 DNA: TGCGCCAGCAGCTTGGTGGGGAAGGGGTCCGGGGAGCTGTTTTTT; CDR3 protein: CASSLVGKGSGELFF
D gene: TRBD1; V gene: TRBV20-1; clone size: many; J gene: TRBJ1-2; CDR3 DNA: TGCAGTGCTAGAGTATCGACAGGGAACTATGGCTACACCTTC; CDR3 protein: CSARVSTGNYGYTF
D gene: -; V gene: TRBV2; clone size: many; J gene: TRBJ1-1; CDR3 DNA: TGTGCCAGCACCCTGAACACTGAAGCTTTCTTT; CDR3 protein: CASTLNTEAFF
D gene: -; V gene: TRBV6-5; clone size: many; J gene: TRBJ1-1; CDR3 DNA: TGTGCCAGCAGTCGACAGGCAGGATTGAACACTGAAGCTTTCTTT; CDR3 protein: CASSRQAGLNTEAFF
D gene: -; V gene: TRBV5-1; clone size: many; J gene: TRBJ1-3; CDR3 DNA: TGCGCCAGCAGCTTGGCCGGGGCCTGGGGAAACACCATATATTTT; CDR3 protein: CASSLAGAWGNTIYF
D gene: -; V gene: TRBV20-1; clone size: many; J gene: TRBJ1-4; CDR3 DNA: TGCAGTGCTGCCCATTTGACCGCGAATGAAAAACTGTTTTTT; CDR3 protein: CSAAHLTANEKLFF
D gene: -; V gene: TRBV7-2; clone size: many; J gene: TRBJ2-7; CDR3 DNA: TGTGCCAGCAGCTTAGCGGGGCCGAAGACCTACGAGCAGTACTTC; CDR3 protein: CASSLAGPKTYEQYF
D gene: -; V gene: TRBV5-1; clone size: many; J gene: TRBJ1-1; CDR3 DNA: TGCGCCAGCAGCATTGATGGGGGGACTGAAGCTTTCTTT; CDR3 protein: CASSIDGGTEAFF
D gene: -; V gene: TRBV20-1; clone size: many; J gene: TRBJ1-4; CDR3 DNA: TGCAGTGCTAGAGATGAAGGGGGGGGTGAAAAACTGTTTTTT; CDR3 protein: CSARDEGGGEKLFF
D gene: -; V gene: TRBV10-3; clone size: many; J gene: TRBJ2-3; CDR3 DNA: TGTGCCAGCGACACAGGGGGCGGGGGGCAAGATACGCAGTATTTT; CDR3 protein: CASDTGGGGQDTQYF
D gene: -; V gene: TRBV18; clone size: few; J gene: TRBJ1-6; CDR3 DNA: TGTGCCAGCTCCGGACAAACCAATTCACCCCTCCACTTT; CDR3 protein: CASSGQTNSPLHF
D gene: -; V gene: TRBV5-1; clone size: many; J gene: TRBJ2-2; CDR3 DNA: TGCGCCAGCAGCTTAGACGGGGGCGCGAACACCGGGGAGCTGTTTTTT; CDR3 protein: CASSLDGGANTGELFF
D gene: -; V gene: TRBV10-3; clone size: many; J gene: TRBJ2-3; CDR3 DNA: TGTGCCATCAGTGGGGCGGCGGGGACAGATACGCAGTATTTT; CDR3 protein: CAISGAAGTDTQYF
D gene: -; V gene: TRBV7-6; clone size: few; J gene: TRBJ2-1; CDR3 DNA: TGTGCCAGCAGCTTAAGATTAGCTTCCTACAATGAGCAGTTCTTC; CDR3 protein: CASSLRLASYNEQFF
D gene: -; V gene: TRBV28; clone size: many; J gene: TRBJ2-3; CDR3 DNA: TGTGCCAGCAAGTTCACAGATACGCAGTATTTT; CDR3 protein: CASKFTDTQYF
D gene: -; V gene: TRBV20-1; clone size: many; J gene: TRBJ2-4; CDR3 DNA: TGCAGTGCTCACGTAGAGGGTGGAAACATTCAGTACTTC; CDR3 protein: CSAHVEGGNIQYF
D gene: TRBD1; V gene: TRBV5-1; clone size: many; J gene: TRBJ1-6; CDR3 DNA: TGCGCCAGCAGCTTGGTGGGACAGCGCTCACCCCTCCACTTT; CDR3 protein: CASSLVGQRSPLHF
D gene: -; V gene: TRBV15; clone size: -; J gene: TRBJ2-4; CDR3 DNA: TGTGCCACCAGCAGGGACCCCGGGGACATTCAGTACTTC; CDR3 protein: CATSRDPGDIQYF
D gene: -; V gene: TRBV20-1; clone size: many; J gene: TRBJ1-3; CDR3 DNA: TGCAGTGCCACGGGAGGTTTAAGTGGAAACACCATATATTTT; CDR3 protein: CSATGGLSGNTIYF